What follows are 4 T cell receptor beta chains derived from one specimen sequenced in a study of spatial heterogeneity in lung cancer. Time point noted: blood at routine non-recurrence follow-up after resection. Tumor, nontumor lung or frozen PBMC supplied whole RNA that was sequenced unsorted. TCRdb reprocessed the 5' RACE reads via MiXCR and lists one record per CDR3 protein. The data show roughly 120,000 distinct CDR3 sequences, 12% seen once. The sequences come from PBMCs, collected at follow-up. Every receptor here comes from a male donor with early-stage non-small cell lung cancer.

In its sample, this clonotype was seen many times. The chain combines TRBV7-8 with TRBJ2-4, with D possibly being TRBD1 or TRBD2 (6 bases each). The V end lost 4 bases, the J end lost 7 bases, and 11 bases lay between the germline ends. CDR3 length: 13 residues. Looked up from germline, CDR1 is SGHVS and CDR2 is FQNEAQ. The CDR3 here is CASSWAGGNIQYF. The CDR3 DNA is TGTGCCAGCAGCTGGGCCGGGGGCAACATTCAGTACTTC.

The genes are TRBV20-1 and TRBJ1-6; D not resolved. The CDR3 loop spans 15 amino acids. Germline values: CDR1 DFQATT, CDR2 SNEGSKA (reference sequence). V lost 1 base, J lost 4 bases, and 11 bases lay in between. In nucleotides, the CDR3 is TGCAGTGCTAGAGGAGGGCAGGTGTATAATTCACCCCTCCACTTT. It yields the protein CSARGGQVYNSPLHF.

The chain recombines TRBV14 with TRBJ2-7; 9 bases match TRBD2. The CDR3 is made up of 16 amino acids. Trimming took 1 base from V and 6 from J; bases not matched to a gene: 10. Germline loops: CDR1 SGHDN, CDR2 FVKESK. The CDR3 protein is CASSQVNLAGSREQYF. CDR3 DNA: TGTGCCAGCAGCCAAGTTAATCTAGCGGGGTCTCGCGAGCAGTACTTC.

A few counts support this clonotype. The V and J genes are TRBV20-1 and TRBJ2-7, with TRBD2 identical over 9 bases. The germline CDR1 and CDR2 sequences are DFQATT and SNEGSKA (reference sequence). Trimming cost V 1 base and J 0 bases; bases outside gene matches: 16. The CDR3 has 19 residues. The CDR3 DNA sequence: TGCAGTGCTAGAGGCAGTCCGGGACTAGCCCTCAGGAGCTCCTACGAGCAGTACTTC. Residues: CSARGSPGLALRSSYEQYF.